One and the same sample provided the 19 T cell receptor beta chains below, sequenced in a study of shared clonotypes between healthy human individuals. The assay was immunoSEQ multiplex PCR, and TCRdb's table has in-frame clones only and misses some. The sample yields under 1,100,000 clones, about 74% seen once. Sequencing was carried out using memory CD4+ T cells sorted from blood. As to subset: CD45RA-negative fraction. Receptors were obtained from a man aged 18 to 29 in good health.

This chain connects TRBV6-4 to TRBJ2-1, with D perhaps given as TRBD1 or TRBD2 (6 bases each). In germline, CDR1 is MRHNA, CDR2 SNTAGT. Trimming took 4 bases from V and 0 from J, leaving 25 bases between them. The CDR3 covers 20 residues. The CDR3 DNA follows: TGTGCCAGCAGTGCCCGACAGGTGGGAGGATCGTCGAGCTCCTACAATGAGCAGTTCTTC. Translating gives CASSARQVGGSSSSYNEQFF.

The table lists this clone with a few counts. CDR3: CASSLDRGWDTQYF. In DNA form, the CDR3 reads TGCGCCAGCAGCCTGGACAGGGGATGGGATACGCAGTATTTT. This chain joins TRBV5-1 and TRBJ2-3, with 9 positions matching TRBD1. The V and J ends lost 4 bases and 6 bases, in that order; junction bases with no gene match: 6. The germline V gene encodes CDR1 SGHRS and CDR2 YFSETQ. The CDR3 contains 14 residues.

The chain joins TRBV5-1 to TRBJ2-5; 8 bases are shared with TRBD2. V shed 2 bases and J 4 bases; nucleotides not matched to a gene: 4. CDR1 SGHRS and CDR2 YFSETQ come from the germline V gene. This CDR3 has 14 amino acids. The CDR3 reads CASSFTSGGETQYF. CDR3 nucleotide sequence: TGCGCCAGCAGCTTCACTAGCGGCGGAGAGACCCAGTACTTC.

V and J are TRBV5-5 and TRBJ1-6, with 7 bases identical to TRBD1. J was trimmed by 10 bases and V by 2 bases; bases with no gene match: 3. The germline V gene has CDR1 SGHKS and CDR2 YYEKEE (reference sequence). The CDR3 spans 13 residues. This chain's CDR3 is CASSFPGGSPLHF. Written as DNA, the CDR3 is TGTGCCAGCAGCTTCCCAGGGGGATCACCCCTCCACTTT.

J is TRBJ1-1 and V is TRBV30, with a tentative D call TRBD1 (6 bases). V was trimmed by 7 bases and J by 4 bases, leaving 13 bases between them. The CDR3 contains 12 residues. Germline CDR1 GTSNPN, CDR2 SVGIG (reference sequence). CDR3 in DNA: TGTGCCTTGAACAGGGAGAGCACTGAAGCTTTCTTT. Encoded protein: CALNRESTEAFF.

The chain links TRBV30 to TRBJ1-5; 7 bases are shared with TRBD1. The trim removed 5 bases at V and 2 bases at J, leaving 9 bases unmatched. Germline V gene data show CDR1 as GTSNPN and CDR2 as SVGIG (reference sequence). The CDR3 extends over 15 amino acids. The CDR3 nucleotides read TGTGCCTGGGAGCAAAGGACAGGTGGCAATCAGCCCCAGCATTTT. Translating gives CAWEQRTGGNQPQHF.

A remark on this clone: Other DNA sequences from this sample encode an identical CDR3 as well. The chain uses TRBV6-1 and TRBJ2-7; D is perhaps TRBD1 (5 bases). The CDR3 is 15 residues long. V was trimmed by 0 bases and J by 0 bases, leaving 9 bases between them. The germline CDR1 and CDR2 sequences are MNHNS and SASEGT. The CDR3 region is CASSEARQSSYEQYF. The CDR3 coding sequence is TGTGCCAGCAGTGAAGCCCGACAGAGCTCCTACGAGCAGTACTTC.

The chain couples TRBV12-5 to TRBJ2-7; D is unresolved. V lost 10 bases and J 1 base, leaving 17 bases between the germline ends. Germline V lookup: CDR1 LGHNT, CDR2 FRNRAP. This CDR3 contains 14 residues. DNA of the CDR3: TGTGCTACCTATAGGGAATTCGATTCCTACGAGCAGTACTTC. Amino acid sequence: CATYREFDSYEQYF.

The chain combines TRBV5-5 with TRBJ1-1; D remains unclear. Germline V gives CDR1 SGHKS, CDR2 YYEKEE (reference sequence). This CDR3 has 15 amino acids. The V end lost 4 bases, the J end lost 1 base, and 14 bases lay between the germline ends. In DNA form, the CDR3 reads TGTGCCAGCAGCGTGCCTTCGAGGGCGAACACTGAAGCTTTCTTT. Translated: CASSVPSRANTEAFF.

Comments on this clone: Distinct nucleotide sequences in the sample also encode this CDR3. V is TRBV5-1 and J is TRBJ1-6; possibly TRBD1 for D (6 bases). The CDR3 has 14 residues. V lost 0 bases, J lost 7 bases, and 8 bases lay in between. CDR1 and CDR2 from the germline V gene are SGHRS and YFSETQ. The CDR3 here is CASSLGTANSPLHF. As DNA, the CDR3 is TGCGCCAGCAGCTTGGGGACAGCAAATTCACCCCTCCACTTT.

The chain has TRBV7-2 and TRBJ2-4, with D perhaps TRBD1 (5 bases). Per the germline V gene, CDR1 is SGHTA and CDR2 is FQGNSA. The CDR3 spans 12 residues. V lost 2 bases, J lost 7 bases, and 6 bases lay in between. The CDR3 here is CASSLSGNIQYF. For the CDR3, the DNA is TGTGCCAGCAGCTTATCAGGGAACATTCAGTACTTC.

This clone has just one count. The V and J genes are TRBV5-1 and TRBJ1-5; D gene uncertain. From germline, CDR1 is SGHRS and CDR2 YFSETQ. V was pared by 2 bases and J by 5 bases, with 8 bases between. The CDR3 has 13 amino acids. CDR3 region: CASSFTGDQPQHF. CDR3 nucleotide sequence: TGCGCCAGCAGCTTCACGGGCGATCAGCCCCAGCATTTT.

The J gene is TRBJ2-1, the V gene TRBV6-5; D is possibly TRBD1 (6 bases). This CDR3 is built from 13 residues. Trimming left V 0 bases short and J 12 bases short, with 12 bases between. Germline lookup yields CDR1 MNHEY and CDR2 SVGAGI. DNA for the CDR3: TGTGCCAGCAGTTACTCGGGGGCAATAGTGCAGTTCTTC. Its translation: CASSYSGAIVQFF.

This chain uses TRBV7-2 with TRBJ2-7; TRBD2 aligns across 10 bases. The V and J ends lost 2 bases and 3 bases, in that order; junction bases with no gene match: 16. CDR3 size: 19 residues. Germline V CDR1 and CDR2: SGHTA, FQGNSA. Here the CDR3 reads CASSLLFVAGGKDHYEQYF. CDR3 bases: TGTGCCAGCAGCTTACTTTTCGTAGCGGGAGGCAAGGATCACTACGAGCAGTACTTC. Supplemented by reference TRBV7-2 and TRBJ2-7, the full variable domain reads GAGVSQSPSNKVTEKGKDVELRCDPISGHTALYWYRQSLGQGLEFLIYFQGNSAPDKSGLPSDRFSAERTGGSVSTLTIQRTQQEDSAVYLCASSLLFVAGGKDHYEQYFGPGTRLTVT.

The gene calls are TRBV7-3 and TRBJ2-2; 7 bases fit TRBD1. This CDR3 comprises 13 residues. J was trimmed by 8 bases and V by 5 bases; bases with no gene match: 5. The germline V gene has CDR1 SGHTA and CDR2 FQGTGA. CDR3 coding DNA: TGTGCCAGCAGCCCAAGACAGGGAGGGGAGCTGTTTTTT. This sequence encodes CASSPRQGGELFF.

In the case of this clone: This CDR3 is also generated by other DNA sequences in the sample. The rearrangement joins TRBV5-6 to TRBJ2-5; perhaps TRBD1 as D (5 bases). The CDR3 is 13 residues long. Germline CDR1 is SGHDT and CDR2 is YYEEEE. V lost 3 bases and J lost 1, with 7 bases in between. This CDR3 is CASSSTVQETQYF. The CDR3 bases are TGTGCCAGCAGCTCGACAGTCCAAGAGACCCAGTACTTC. Combining the CDR3 with reference TRBV5-6 and TRBJ2-5 gives the whole variable domain DAGVTQSPTHLIKTRGQQVTLRCSPKSGHDTVSWYQQALGQGPQFIFQYYEEEERQRGNFPDRFSGHQFPNYSSELNVNALLLGDSALYLCASSSTVQETQYFGPGTRLLVL.

The chain is built from TRBV5-4 and TRBJ1-6, with TRBD1 matching over 9 bases. CDR1 is SGHNT and CDR2 is YYREEE in the germline V gene (reference sequence). Trimming cost V 4 bases and J 10 bases; bases outside gene matches: 12. CDR3 length: 16 residues. The CDR3 bases are TGTGCCAGCAGCCTGGGGGGGGGACAGGGTAACTCACCCCTCCACTTT. Translation: CASSLGGGQGNSPLHF.

The chain couples TRBV7-2 to TRBJ2-6; D gene uncertain. Trimming left V 5 bases short and J 5 bases short, with 7 bases between. Per germline, CDR1 SGHTA and CDR2 FQGNSA. CDR3 length: 13 amino acids. This CDR3 is CASSLEWANVLTF. As DNA, the CDR3 is TGTGCCAGCAGCCTGGAGTGGGCCAACGTCCTGACTTTC. The full variable domain, its missing parts supplied by reference TRBV7-2 and TRBJ2-6, is GAGVSQSPSNKVTEKGKDVELRCDPISGHTALYWYRQSLGQGLEFLIYFQGNSAPDKSGLPSDRFSAERTGGSVSTLTIQRTQQEDSAVYLCASSLEWANVLTFGAGSRLTVL.

The chain recombines TRBV7-5 with TRBJ1-5; the table assigns TRBD1, which was not confirmed against the DNA. TRBV7-5 has pseudogene status. This CDR3 spans 15 amino acids. CDR3 sequence (DNA): TGTGCCAGAAGCTTGAGGGGGTATAGCAATCAGCCCCAGCATTTT. It yields the protein CARSLRGYSNQPQHF.